This T cell receptor (beta chain) is from a study of T cell changes during pregnancy in multiple sclerosis. The table came from immunoSEQ multiplex PCR; TCRdb's copy has only in-frame clones and leaves some out. The table shows some 60,000 clones, with approximately 91% occurring only once. The source material was CD4+ T cells from peripheral blood mononuclear cells, sampled in the third trimester of pregnancy. The receptor was isolated from a female donor with multiple sclerosis, enrolled in a pregnancy study.

CDR3 sequence reads: CASSPLSRRGDSPLHF. In DNA form, the CDR3 reads TGTGCCAGCTCACCACTCTCGAGGAGGGGTGATTCACCCCTCCACTTT. The rearrangement joins TRBV18 to TRBJ1-6; possibly TRBD1 for D (5 bases). CDR1 and CDR2 (germline): KGHSH, LQKENI. The CDR3 runs 16 residues. V dropped 1 base and J dropped 8 bases, with 15 bases sitting between them.